The TCR beta chain under discussion was sequenced for a study of OX40 agonist ivuxolimab in advanced cancers. Background on the study: Six ivuxolimab dose levels, 0.01 to 10 mg/kg, were given intravenously every 2 weeks.

The germline V gene encodes CDR1 DFQATT and CDR2 SNEGSKA (reference sequence). The ends were cut back, 5 bases at V and 5 bases at J, with 9 bases in the middle. CDR3 length: 11 residues. The method was immunoSEQ multiplex PCR; TCRdb's version includes in-frame clones alone and lacks a portion of them. The data contain 60,000 to 85,000 clones, 89% of them singletons. Study outcomes and limitations: Partial responders at 0.1-3.0 mg/kg showed near-lowest clonal expansion. CD8+ T cells were the subset that, on average, had more expanded clones than CD4+.

This clone was observed a few times. Its antigen is still unknown. This material consisted of CD4+ or CD8+ T cells sorted from blood, taken in a trial of the OX40 agonist ivuxolimab. V and J are TRBV20-1 and TRBJ1-1; tentatively, D is TRBD1 (5 bases). This TCR was sampled from an adult with an advanced solid tumor such as melanoma, head and neck, liver or kidney cancer. In nucleotides, the CDR3 is TGCAGTGCTCCAGGGCTAACTGAAGCTTTCTTT. It encodes CSAPGLTEAFF.